A single sample is the source of the 6 T cell receptor beta chains below, sequenced in a study of neoadjuvant anti-PD-1 for oral cavity cancer. Documented time point: after neoadjuvant nivolumab, at surgical resection. Data came from immunoSEQ multiplex PCR; TCRdb stores just in-frame clones and leaves some out. The sample includes 37,000 or so clones, 35% to 45% of them seen just once. The sequencing here drew on tumor tissue, taken after nivolumab (anti-PD-1) treatment. Receptors were obtained from a person between 35 and 79 years old with oral cavity squamous cell carcinoma.

The chain combines TRBV5-1 with TRBJ2-1; 9 bases map to TRBD2. V dropped 5 bases and J dropped 5; count of bases not matched to a gene: 5. This CDR3 comprises 14 residues. The germline CDR1 and CDR2 sequences are SGHRS and YFSETQ. Here the CDR3 reads CASRVSSGNNEQFF. The DNA of the CDR3 is TGCGCCAGCAGGGTATCTAGCGGGAACAATGAGCAGTTCTTC.

The rearrangement uses TRBV6-6 and TRBJ2-6; TRBD1 matches 8 bases. Germline loops: CDR1 MNHNY, CDR2 SVGAGI (reference sequence). The CDR3 spans 15 residues. V was clipped by 7 bases and J by 2 bases; unmatched bases: 4. CDR3 protein: CASTGQGTGANVLTF. DNA of the CDR3: TGTGCCAGCACCGGACAGGGTACTGGGGCCAACGTCCTGACTTTC.

This clone was detected a few times. This chain joins TRBV19 and TRBJ2-3; TRBD2 agrees at 10 bases. Germline V gene lookup returns CDR1 LNHDA and CDR2 SQIVND (reference sequence). The V gene end was trimmed by 6 bases and the J gene end by 3 bases; junction bases not matched to a gene: 9. The CDR3 is 16 amino acids. The CDR3 DNA follows: TGTGCCAGTAGGCCCCCGTCTAGCGGGGGAACAGATACGCAGTATTTT. This gives the protein CASRPPSSGGTDTQYF.

The chain uses TRBV18 and TRBJ2-1, with 9 bases that match TRBD1. Germline values: CDR1 KGHSH, CDR2 LQKENI. The ends lost 4 bases at V and 6 bases at J; junction bases unmatched: 7. The CDR3 has 15 residues. CDR3 protein: CASSLPDRGGNEQFF. The CDR3 region has the DNA TGTGCCAGCTCACTTCCGGACAGGGGCGGCAATGAGCAGTTCTTC.

This clone has just a few counts. With a much larger clone just one base away, this may be a read error. This rearrangement joins TRBV6-4 to TRBJ1-2; D is undetermined. V was pared by 3 bases and J by 0 bases, with 5 bases between. Per the germline V gene, CDR1 is MRHNA and CDR2 is SNTAGT. The CDR3 spans 13 residues. The CDR3 protein is CASSEGANYGYTF. As DNA, the CDR3 is TGTGCCAGCAGTGAAGGTGCTAACTATGGCTACACCTTC.

This chain uses TRBV7-2 with TRBJ2-7; D ambiguous. Trimming took off 2 bases at V and 3 bases at J, with 5 bases between the two ends. Germline V CDR1 and CDR2: SGHTA, FQGNSA. The CDR3 runs to 12 residues. The CDR3 loop reads CASSLYGYEQYF. In nucleotides, the CDR3 is TGTGCCAGCAGCTTATACGGCTACGAGCAGTACTTC.